This record covers a single T cell receptor (beta chain). Its antigen remains unknown. This sample is drawn from a study of CD8+ T cells in alopecia areata. Study-wide results and caveats: The study found that many expanded lesional clones persisted in scalp and blood during tofacitinib. Lesional scalp, especially alopecia totalis/universalis, showed higher clonality than normal scalp. Sharing of TCRs across patients appeared less clear than in mice, possibly for HLA-related reasons.

Treatment specified: oral pan-JAK inhibitor, 5-10 mg twice daily. Germline V gene data show CDR1 as SGHTA and CDR2 as FQGTGA. V lost 5 bases, J lost 4 bases, and 9 bases lay in between. The CDR3 sequence is 13 residues long. cDNA prepared by RNA extraction and subsequent reverse transcription served as the template for sequencing. Sequenced by immunoSEQ multiplex PCR; TCRdb stores in-frame clones only, minus some. The table has hundreds of thousands of clones, approximately 60% seen once; the top ten hold around 0.92%. The TCR sequence derives from a human donor with alopecia areata. The material sequenced was CD4+ T cells sorted from blood, taken around week 52, from a patient treated with tofacitinib. J is TRBJ1-5 and V is TRBV7-3; D is undetermined. The CDR3 DNA follows: TGTGCCAGCAGCGTCGCGGGGAATCAGCCCCAGCATTTT. Protein product: CASSVAGNQPQHF.